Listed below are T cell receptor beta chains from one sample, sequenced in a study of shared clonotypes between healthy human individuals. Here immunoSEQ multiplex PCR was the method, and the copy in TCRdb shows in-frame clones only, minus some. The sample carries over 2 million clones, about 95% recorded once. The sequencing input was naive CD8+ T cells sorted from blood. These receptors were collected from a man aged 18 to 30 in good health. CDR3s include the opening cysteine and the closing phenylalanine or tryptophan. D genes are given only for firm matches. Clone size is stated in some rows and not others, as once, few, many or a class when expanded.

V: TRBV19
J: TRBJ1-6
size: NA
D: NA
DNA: TGTGCCAGTAGTATAGGGGAACAGGCTGGGGGTTCACCCCTCCACTTT
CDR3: CASSIGEQAGGSPLHF

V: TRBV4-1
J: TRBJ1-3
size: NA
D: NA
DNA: TGCGCCAGCAGCCAAGTAGGACTGAGCTCTGGAAACACCATATATTTT
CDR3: CASSQVGLSSGNTIYF

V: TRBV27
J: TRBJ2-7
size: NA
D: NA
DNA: TGTGCCAGCAGCTCCAGGGTGTCCTACGAGCAGTACTTC
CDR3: CASSSRVSYEQYF

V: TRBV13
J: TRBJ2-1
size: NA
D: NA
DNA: TGTGCCAGCAGCTTAGGACAGGCTAGCAATGAGCAGTTCTTC
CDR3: CASSLGQASNEQFF

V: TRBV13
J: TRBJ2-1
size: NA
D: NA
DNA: TGTGCCAGCAGCCAAACGGATCCGAATGAGCAGTTCTTC
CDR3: CASSQTDPNEQFF

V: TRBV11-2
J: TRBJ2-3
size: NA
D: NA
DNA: TGTGCCAGCAGCCGTACGTTTGACATCTACGATACGCAGTATTTT
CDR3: CASSRTFDIYDTQYF

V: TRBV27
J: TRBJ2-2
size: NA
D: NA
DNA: TGTGCCAGCAGTTTCTCCGCGGGACAGCTGAACACCGGGGAGCTGTTTTTT
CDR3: CASSFSAGQLNTGELFF

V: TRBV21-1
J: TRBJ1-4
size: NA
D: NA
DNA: TGTGCCAGCAGCACTTTGGGTGGGACAGGGGGTGGAAAACTGTTTTTT
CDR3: CASSTLGGTGGGKLFF

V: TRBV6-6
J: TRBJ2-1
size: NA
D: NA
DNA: TGTGCCAGCATTTCCGCGTACAATGAGCAGTTCTTC
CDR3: CASISAYNEQFF

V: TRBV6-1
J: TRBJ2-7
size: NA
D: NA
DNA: TGTGCCAGCAGTGAAGGGGCATTTCCCTACGAGCAGTACTTC
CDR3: CASSEGAFPYEQYF

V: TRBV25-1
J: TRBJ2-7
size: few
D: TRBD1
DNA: TGTGCCAGCCCCGAAGAAGGACAGGACTCCTACGAGCAGTACTTC
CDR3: CASPEEGQDSYEQYF

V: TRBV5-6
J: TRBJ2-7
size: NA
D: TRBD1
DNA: TGTGCCAGCAGCCGTGGGACAGTCGAGGTCTACGAGCAGTACTTC
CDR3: CASSRGTVEVYEQYF

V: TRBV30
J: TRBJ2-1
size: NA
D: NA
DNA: TGTGCCTGGAGTGTACAGGCCGACAATGAGCAGTTCTTC
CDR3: CAWSVQADNEQFF

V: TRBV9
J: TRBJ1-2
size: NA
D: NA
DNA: TGTGCCAGCAGGACCCAGGGGTACTATGGCTACACCTTC
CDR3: CASRTQGYYGYTF

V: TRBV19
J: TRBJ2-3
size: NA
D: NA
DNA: TGTGCCAGTAGTATTTCAGGGAAGGGGGCAGATACGCAGTATTTT
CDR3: CASSISGKGADTQYF

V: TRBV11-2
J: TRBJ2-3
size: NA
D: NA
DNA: TGTGCCAGCAGCTTAGTTCTCCAGGGTGGATCAGATACGCAGTATTTT
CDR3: CASSLVLQGGSDTQYF

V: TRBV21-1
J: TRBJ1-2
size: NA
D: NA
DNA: TGTGCCAGCAGCAAAGCGCGTAGTGCCTCCTATGGCTACACCTTC
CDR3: CASSKARSASYGYTF

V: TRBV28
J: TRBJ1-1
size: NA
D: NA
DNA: TGTGCCAGCAGTTCAACTCGCCCTGAAGCTTTCTTT
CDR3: CASSSTRPEAFF

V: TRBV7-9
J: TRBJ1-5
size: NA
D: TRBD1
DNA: TGTGCCAGCAGCTTAGCTGGACAGGGGAGCAATCAGCCCCAGCATTTT
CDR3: CASSLAGQGSNQPQHF

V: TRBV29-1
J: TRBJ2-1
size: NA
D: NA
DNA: TGCAGCGTTGGAGGCACGATTGCCAATGAGCAGTTCTTC
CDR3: CSVGGTIANEQFF

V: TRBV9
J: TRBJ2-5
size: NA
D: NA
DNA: TGTGCCAGCAGCGTAGGCCCTAGCGAGAGGGAGACCCAGTACTTC
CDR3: CASSVGPSERETQYF

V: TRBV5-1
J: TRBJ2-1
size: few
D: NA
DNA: TGCGCCAGCAGCTTGGAAGGGGATGGGGGCAATGAGCAGTTCTTC
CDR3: CASSLEGDGGNEQFF

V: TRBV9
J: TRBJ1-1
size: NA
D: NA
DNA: TGTGCCAGCAGCGCTTTGGTGAACACTGAAGCTTTCTTT
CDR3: CASSALVNTEAFF

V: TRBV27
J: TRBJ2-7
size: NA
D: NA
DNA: TGTGCCAGCAGCCCGTACGTGGCCTACGAGCAGTACTTC
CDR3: CASSPYVAYEQYF

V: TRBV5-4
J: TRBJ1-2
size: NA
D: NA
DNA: TGTGCCAGCAGCTTGGACTCTTTAACATATGGCTACACCTTC
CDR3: CASSLDSLTYGYTF

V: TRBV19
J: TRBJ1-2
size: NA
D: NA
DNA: TGTGCCAGTAGTATTTCCGTTGATGGCTACACCTTC
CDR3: CASSISVDGYTF

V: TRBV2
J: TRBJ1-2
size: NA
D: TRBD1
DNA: TGTGCCAGCAGCCTGTCTAGGACAGGGGAGGACTATGGCTACACCTTC
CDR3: CASSLSRTGEDYGYTF

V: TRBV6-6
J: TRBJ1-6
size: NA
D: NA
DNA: TGTGCCAGCAGTTACTCGGCGAGCTCCTATAATTCACCCCTCCACTTT
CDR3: CASSYSASSYNSPLHF

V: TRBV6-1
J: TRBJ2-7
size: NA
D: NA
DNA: TGTGCCAGCAGTGATTTCGGGAACTCCTACGAGCAGTACTTC
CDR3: CASSDFGNSYEQYF

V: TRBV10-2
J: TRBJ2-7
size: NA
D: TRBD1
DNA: TGCGCCACCTCCGGGACAGGGCCGAGCGAGCAGTACTTC
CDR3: CATSGTGPSEQYF

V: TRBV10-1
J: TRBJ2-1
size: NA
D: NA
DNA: TGCGCCAGCTCCCGGGACTTAAGCTCCTACAATGAGCAGTTCTTC
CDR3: CASSRDLSSYNEQFF

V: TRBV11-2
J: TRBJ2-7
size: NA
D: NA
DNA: TGTGCCAGCAGCTTCCTGGGGATCTACGAGCAGTACTTC
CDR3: CASSFLGIYEQYF

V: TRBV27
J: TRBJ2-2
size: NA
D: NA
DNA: TGTGCCAGCCAGATTGAGAACACCGGGGAGCTGTTTTTT
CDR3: CASQIENTGELFF

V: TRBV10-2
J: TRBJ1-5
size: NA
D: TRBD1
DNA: TGCGCCAGCAGTGAAACAGGGGGCAATCAGCCCCAGCATTTT
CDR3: CASSETGGNQPQHF

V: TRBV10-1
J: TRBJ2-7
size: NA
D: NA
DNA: TGCGCCAGCAGTGAGTGCCGTTCCTACGAGCAGTACTTC
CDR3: CASSECRSYEQYF

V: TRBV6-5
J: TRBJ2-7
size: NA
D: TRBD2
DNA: TGTGCCAGCAGACGCCGGGAGGGACCGGGCGAGCAGTACTTC
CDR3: CASRRREGPGEQYF

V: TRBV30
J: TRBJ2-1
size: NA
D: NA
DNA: TGTGCCTGGAGTATCGCAGGGGTCAATGAGCAGTTCTTC
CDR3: CAWSIAGVNEQFF

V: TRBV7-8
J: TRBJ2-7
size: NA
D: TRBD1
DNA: TGTGCCAGCAGCTTAGGAACAGGGGAAGCCTACGAGCAGTACTTC
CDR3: CASSLGTGEAYEQYF

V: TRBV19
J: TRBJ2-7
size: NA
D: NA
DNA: TGTGCCAGTAGAGAACCTGGGGTCTACGAGCAGTACTTC
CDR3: CASREPGVYEQYF

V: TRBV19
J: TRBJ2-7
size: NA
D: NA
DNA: TGTGCCAGTAGTATCGAGGGCCTTTACTACGAGCAGTACTTC
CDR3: CASSIEGLYYEQYF

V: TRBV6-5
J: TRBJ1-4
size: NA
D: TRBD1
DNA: TGTGCCAGCAGTTACTCGTTCCAGGGGGCTAATGAAAAACTGTTTTTT
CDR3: CASSYSFQGANEKLFF

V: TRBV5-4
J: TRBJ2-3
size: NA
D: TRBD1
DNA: TGTGCCAGCAGCTTGGGGGGAACAGGGGAGTATTTT
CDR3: CASSLGGTGEYF

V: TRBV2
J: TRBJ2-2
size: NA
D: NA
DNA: TGTGCCAGCAGTGAAGCGTCCACGGGGTGGGGCACCGGGGAGCTGTTTTTT
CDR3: CASSEASTGWGTGELFF

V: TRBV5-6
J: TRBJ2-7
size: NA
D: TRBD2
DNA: TGTGCCAGCAGCTTAGTAGCGGGAGGGCCTGACGAGCAGTACTTC
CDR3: CASSLVAGGPDEQYF

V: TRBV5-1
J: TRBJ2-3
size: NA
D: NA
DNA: TGCGCCAGCAGCTTGAGGCTATTTACAGATACGCAGTATTTT
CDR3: CASSLRLFTDTQYF

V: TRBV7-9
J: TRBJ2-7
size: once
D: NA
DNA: TGTGCCAGCAGCTCTCCACTGTCCTACGAGCAGTACTTC
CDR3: CASSSPLSYEQYF

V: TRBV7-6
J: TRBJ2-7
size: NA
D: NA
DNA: TGTGCCAGCAGCTTAGGGGGCGGCACCTACGAGCAGTACTTC
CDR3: CASSLGGGTYEQYF

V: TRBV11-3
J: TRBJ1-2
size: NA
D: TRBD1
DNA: TGTGCCAGCAGCTGTCGGGACAGGGAAGGTATCTATGGCTACACCTTC
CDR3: CASSCRDREGIYGYTF

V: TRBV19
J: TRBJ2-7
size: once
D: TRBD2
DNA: TGTGCCAGTAGTCGCTCGGGGCTAGCGGGGGAACAGTACTTC
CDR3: CASSRSGLAGEQYF

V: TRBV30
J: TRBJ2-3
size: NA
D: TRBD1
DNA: TGTGCCTGGAGTGTAGGGGCAGGGGGACGAGATACGCAGTATTTT
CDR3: CAWSVGAGGRDTQYF

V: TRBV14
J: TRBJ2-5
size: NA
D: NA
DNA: TGTGCCAGCAGCCCAGGGGCCCAGAGCAGGGTGGAGACCCAGTACTTC
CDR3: CASSPGAQSRVETQYF

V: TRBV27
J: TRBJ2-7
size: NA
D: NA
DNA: TGTGCCAGCAGTTTATCGCTTGGTGACACAACCTACGAGCAGTACTTC
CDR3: CASSLSLGDTTYEQYF

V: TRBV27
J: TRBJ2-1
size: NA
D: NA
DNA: TGTGCCAGCAGCGAGGGAACGGGGCCAGGCTACAATGAGCAGTTCTTC
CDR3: CASSEGTGPGYNEQFF

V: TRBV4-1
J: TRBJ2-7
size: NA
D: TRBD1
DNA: TGCGCCAGCAGCTCCGGGACAGCCTACGAGCAGTACTTC
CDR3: CASSSGTAYEQYF